This T cell receptor beta chain was sequenced for a study of blood T cell repertoires in COVID-19. Study details: Whether acute or convalescent, the COVID-19 samples came from the United States, Italy and Spain.

Sequencing was performed with immunoSEQ multiplex PCR; in TCRdb, only in-frame clones are kept and a portion is missing. The sample lists about 150,000 clones; 75% to 85% were seen once. V lost 8 bases, J lost 4 bases, and 6 bases lay in between. This CDR3 has 10 amino acids. Sequencing was carried out using peripheral blood. The chain links TRBV5-3 to TRBJ1-1; no firm D call. TRBV5-3 is flagged as an ORF with uncertain function. This TCR came from a woman aged 45-60 years with acute or convalescent COVID-19. CDR3 coding DNA: TGTGCCAGGGAGGGCACTGAAGCTTTCTTT. Amino acid sequence: CAREGTEAFF.